The rows below give T cell receptor beta chains drawn from one sample of a study of T cells after yellow fever vaccination. Via MiXCR, TCRdb re-called the 5' RACE reads, giving one row per CDR3 protein. The sample shows approximately 300,000 distinct CDR3 sequences, about 10% of them seen only once. Here the sequenced sample was CD4+ T cells sorted from PBMCs, taken 45 days after the yellow fever booster vaccination. The source of these receptors is a man younger than 35 who received the YFV17D yellow fever vaccine. The conserved cysteine and the conserved F or W are not part of the CDR3 here. Fields, in order: J gene, V gene, D gene, clone size, CDR3 protein. D genes are given only for firm matches. Some rows mark clone size as missing; the rest say once, few, many or name a class of expanded clone.

j_call: TRBJ1-2
v_call: TRBV12-3/TRBV12-4
d_call: .
clone_size: .
cdr3_aa: ASSSTPPIDSNGYT

j_call: TRBJ2-3
v_call: TRBV12-3/TRBV12-4
d_call: .
clone_size: .
cdr3_aa: ASSFRSASTDTQY

j_call: TRBJ2-1
v_call: TRBV5-4
d_call: TRBD2
clone_size: few
cdr3_aa: ASSSQTSGDNEQF

j_call: TRBJ2-5
v_call: TRBV29-1
d_call: .
clone_size: .
cdr3_aa: SVEASSQETQY

j_call: TRBJ2-5
v_call: TRBV5-1
d_call: TRBD1
clone_size: .
cdr3_aa: ASSLYGTGGETQY

j_call: TRBJ1-1
v_call: TRBV5-1
d_call: .
clone_size: few
cdr3_aa: ASSPGRAPDTEAF

j_call: TRBJ2-3
v_call: TRBV20-1
d_call: .
clone_size: many
cdr3_aa: SAGSTDTQY

j_call: TRBJ2-5
v_call: TRBV5-1
d_call: TRBD2
clone_size: few
cdr3_aa: ASSSRSGGLQGTQY

j_call: TRBJ2-3
v_call: TRBV7-2
d_call: TRBD1
clone_size: few
cdr3_aa: ASRGSGGVTDTQY

j_call: TRBJ1-6
v_call: TRBV7-2
d_call: TRBD1
clone_size: .
cdr3_aa: ASSPSGGERNSPLH

j_call: TRBJ1-3
v_call: TRBV6-5
d_call: .
clone_size: .
cdr3_aa: ASRTSGNTIY

j_call: TRBJ2-3
v_call: TRBV7-3
d_call: .
clone_size: few
cdr3_aa: ASSAKWDGGDTQY

j_call: TRBJ1-1
v_call: TRBV3-1
d_call: .
clone_size: few
cdr3_aa: ASSSWLNTEAF

j_call: TRBJ2-1
v_call: TRBV20-1
d_call: .
clone_size: few
cdr3_aa: SARGGGWDEQF

j_call: TRBJ2-1
v_call: TRBV5-6
d_call: .
clone_size: few
cdr3_aa: ASSSPRGSNEQF

j_call: TRBJ2-5
v_call: TRBV4-1
d_call: .
clone_size: .
cdr3_aa: ASSPRTKETQY

j_call: TRBJ2-7
v_call: TRBV6-5
d_call: TRBD1
clone_size: many
cdr3_aa: ASRPGQGYEQY

j_call: TRBJ1-3
v_call: TRBV11-2
d_call: .
clone_size: few
cdr3_aa: ASSLEYGGLGNTIY

j_call: TRBJ1-6
v_call: TRBV4-2
d_call: .
clone_size: .
cdr3_aa: ASSQPDGNSPLH

j_call: TRBJ2-1
v_call: TRBV29-1
d_call: TRBD2
clone_size: few
cdr3_aa: SVNSGGNEQF

j_call: TRBJ2-4
v_call: TRBV3-1
d_call: .
clone_size: many
cdr3_aa: ASSQDSGNIQY

j_call: TRBJ1-2
v_call: TRBV20-1
d_call: .
clone_size: few
cdr3_aa: SARGLSTGYT

j_call: TRBJ2-3
v_call: TRBV5-6
d_call: .
clone_size: few
cdr3_aa: ASRREGAYLQY

j_call: TRBJ2-2
v_call: TRBV12-3/TRBV12-4
d_call: .
clone_size: .
cdr3_aa: ASSRTDLYTGELF

j_call: TRBJ1-2
v_call: TRBV7-8
d_call: TRBD1
clone_size: few
cdr3_aa: ASSRTGRSADYGYT

j_call: TRBJ1-2
v_call: TRBV7-2
d_call: .
clone_size: few
cdr3_aa: ASSLAPGQGDYGYT

j_call: TRBJ2-7
v_call: TRBV12-3/TRBV12-4
d_call: TRBD1
clone_size: few
cdr3_aa: ASSHLGTGGYEQY

j_call: TRBJ1-5
v_call: TRBV7-8
d_call: .
clone_size: few
cdr3_aa: ASSLGVEGNQPQH

j_call: TRBJ1-2
v_call: TRBV7-9
d_call: .
clone_size: .
cdr3_aa: ASSLEGDYGHT

j_call: TRBJ1-5
v_call: TRBV20-1
d_call: .
clone_size: many
cdr3_aa: SAVSGNQPQH

j_call: TRBJ1-5
v_call: TRBV27
d_call: .
clone_size: .
cdr3_aa: ASRPGHTQPQH

j_call: TRBJ2-5
v_call: TRBV18
d_call: .
clone_size: few
cdr3_aa: ASSPGQADQETQY

j_call: TRBJ2-2
v_call: TRBV27
d_call: TRBD1
clone_size: few
cdr3_aa: ASSLYAGTGTTGELF

j_call: TRBJ2-3
v_call: TRBV4-1
d_call: TRBD1
clone_size: few
cdr3_aa: ASSQDQTGASTDTQY

j_call: TRBJ1-2
v_call: TRBV27
d_call: .
clone_size: .
cdr3_aa: ASSLQGHLNGYT

j_call: TRBJ2-7
v_call: TRBV13
d_call: .
clone_size: few
cdr3_aa: ASSLGGVAYEQY

j_call: TRBJ2-2
v_call: TRBV5-1
d_call: .
clone_size: many
cdr3_aa: ASSLASGAVAGELF

j_call: TRBJ2-7
v_call: TRBV2
d_call: TRBD1
clone_size: .
cdr3_aa: AIRSGQGYEQY

j_call: TRBJ1-1
v_call: TRBV4-3
d_call: TRBD1
clone_size: .
cdr3_aa: ASSHADRDIPEAF

j_call: TRBJ1-1
v_call: TRBV7-6
d_call: TRBD1
clone_size: few
cdr3_aa: ASSLLSTGATEAF

j_call: TRBJ1-2
v_call: TRBV19
d_call: .
clone_size: .
cdr3_aa: ASRRHTIYGYT

j_call: TRBJ1-2
v_call: TRBV14
d_call: .
clone_size: few
cdr3_aa: ASSLSPDGNYGYT

j_call: TRBJ2-5
v_call: TRBV29-1
d_call: .
clone_size: .
cdr3_aa: SADQGIQETQY

j_call: TRBJ2-1
v_call: TRBV7-2
d_call: .
clone_size: .
cdr3_aa: ASSHGGGRNEQF

j_call: TRBJ1-3
v_call: TRBV7-9
d_call: .
clone_size: many
cdr3_aa: ASSTSGTIY

j_call: TRBJ2-1
v_call: TRBV20-1
d_call: .
clone_size: few
cdr3_aa: SASLNGGVLYNEQF